The present T cell receptor beta chain was sequenced within a study of blood T cell repertoires in COVID-19. CDR1 is LGHDT, CDR2 YNNKEL, per germline (reference sequence). Trimming cost V 4 bases and J 6 bases; bases outside gene matches: 5. The CDR3 consists of 13 residues. The assay was immunoSEQ multiplex PCR, and TCRdb's table has in-frame clones only and misses some. The sample has 150,000 to 160,000 clones, roughly 84% seen once. Sequencing used peripheral blood. The sequence came from a woman aged 55-69 years with COVID-19, enrolled during active disease. V is TRBV3-1 (or the pseudogene TRBV3-2) and J is TRBJ1-2; 7 positions match TRBD1. CDR3 loop: CASSPRGQNGYTF. In DNA, the CDR3 is TGTGCCAGCAGCCCCCGGGGACAGAATGGCTACACCTTC.